These 5 T cell receptor beta chains share one sample of origin, sequenced in a study of blood T cell repertoires in COVID-19. Sequenced by immunoSEQ multiplex PCR; TCRdb stores in-frame clones only, minus some. This table holds 240,000 or so clones, about 89% found once. Sample: PBMCs or T cells enriched from blood (not recorded which). These receptors all stem from a middle-aged man who had recovered from COVID-19.

The genes are TRBV6-2 or TRBV6-3 and TRBJ1-5; D not certain. The CDR3 runs 15 residues. V was cut by 3 bases and J by 6 bases, with 15 bases left in between. Germline assignment: CDR1 MNHEY and CDR2 SVGEGT. The CDR3 DNA reads TGTGCCAGCAGTTATCAGGCAGGCATTGGTCAGCCCCAGCATTTT. As protein: CASSYQAGIGQPQHF.

J is TRBJ2-5 and V is TRBV11-2, with TRBD2 as a possible D gene (6 bases). This CDR3 comprises 14 residues. Trimming cost V 3 bases and J 1 base, with 9 bases left between them. Germline CDR1 is SGHAT and CDR2 is FQNNGV. This CDR3 reads CASSFNSGQETQYF. The CDR3 DNA sequence: TGTGCCAGCAGCTTTAATAGCGGCCAAGAGACCCAGTACTTC.

This clone was seen just once. The chain uses TRBV6-4 and TRBJ2-2; TRBD2 agrees at 14 bases. The germline gives CDR1 MRHNA, CDR2 SNTAGT. This CDR3 region has 15 residues. Germline trimming cut 7 bases from V and 5 bases from J; bases unmatched to any gene: 3. The CDR3 DNA reads TGTGCCAGCACAAGGACTAGCGGGGGGACCGGGGAGCTGTTTTTT. This translates into CASTRTSGGTGELFF.

The V call is TRBV3-1 (or the pseudogene TRBV3-2), the J call TRBJ2-7, with 9 bases fitting TRBD1. The CDR3 extends over 17 amino acids. Trimming at V came to 4 bases and at J to 2 bases, leaving 12 bases not matched to a gene. Germline V lookup: CDR1 LGHDT, CDR2 YNNKEL (reference sequence). The CDR3 nucleotides read TGTGCCAGCAGCCTACGCCGGCCGGGACAGGGAACCTACGAGCAGTACTTC. This codes for CASSLRRPGQGTYEQYF.

This chain's CDR3 is CASSLWGLDIGPQYF. The CDR3 DNA reads as TGTGCCAGCAGTCTTTGGGGATTGGACATTGGACCCCAGTACTTC. The rearrangement links TRBV27 to TRBJ2-7; D is possibly TRBD1 (5 bases). Trimming cost V 5 bases and J 10 bases, with 24 bases left between them. This CDR3 is 15 amino acids long. Germline V gene data show CDR1 as MNHEY and CDR2 as SMNVEV (reference sequence).